The TCR beta chain under discussion was sequenced for a study of CXCR3-negative and CXCR3-positive naive CD8 T cells. Study outcomes and limitations: For CXCR3-positive naive cells, TRB CDR3s were more hydrophobic than those of CXCR3-negative naive cells. The naive subsets expressed comparable surface CD5, and the authors inferred TCR strength from TRB CDR3 properties.

TRB cDNA was prepared as libraries by UMI-labeled 5' RACE. Reanalyzing the 5' RACE reads, TCRdb keeps one entry per CDR3 protein, without DNA. This sample's clone table lists 150,000 to 160,000 distinct CDR3 sequences. Details on this clonotype: Its antigen is not known.

The germline gives CDR1 MNHEY, CDR2 SMNVEV (reference sequence). The CDR3 consists of 15 residues. The receptor's source is a human donor in good health. Some clones in this sample may be carry-over from other donors' samples. The chain carries TRBV27 and TRBJ2-1; TCRdb selects TRBD1, and the lack of DNA leaves this call unchecked. Sequencing was done on a sample of naive CXCR3+ CD8+ T cells from blood. Subset reported: CD45RO-CCR7+CD27+CD95- naive CD8+ T cells expressing CXCR3 (TNR3+). The CDR3 sequence is CASSLRDGVYNEQFF.